The text below deals with one T cell receptor (beta chain). The antigen is undetermined. CDR3 length: 21 residues. Per the germline V gene, CDR1 is SQVTM and CDR2 is ANQGSEA. Trimming at V came to 3 bases and at J to 1 base, leaving 21 bases not matched to a gene. The entry originates in a study of T cell repertoires in cytomegalovirus infection. General study findings and limits: HLA-C-restricted, CMV-specific TCR beta clonotypes were dominant ex vivo.

TCRdb called the reads again in MiXCR, with one record for every CDR3 protein. The top ten hold about 14% of the sample, which has about 330,000 distinct CDR3 sequences, about 35% seen once. The clonotype originates from a human donor in good health (CMV status not recorded). Some clones in this sample may be carry-over from other donors' samples. This chain connects TRBV29-1 to TRBJ2-1; 10 bases map to TRBD2. The sequences come from cultured PBMCs, collected from culture after CMV antigen stimulation. The CDR3 sequence is CSVDPGGIGSGRKTSYNEQFF. In DNA form, the CDR3 reads TGCAGCGTTGACCCAGGGGGAATCGGTAGCGGGAGGAAAACTTCCTACAATGAGCAGTTCTTC.